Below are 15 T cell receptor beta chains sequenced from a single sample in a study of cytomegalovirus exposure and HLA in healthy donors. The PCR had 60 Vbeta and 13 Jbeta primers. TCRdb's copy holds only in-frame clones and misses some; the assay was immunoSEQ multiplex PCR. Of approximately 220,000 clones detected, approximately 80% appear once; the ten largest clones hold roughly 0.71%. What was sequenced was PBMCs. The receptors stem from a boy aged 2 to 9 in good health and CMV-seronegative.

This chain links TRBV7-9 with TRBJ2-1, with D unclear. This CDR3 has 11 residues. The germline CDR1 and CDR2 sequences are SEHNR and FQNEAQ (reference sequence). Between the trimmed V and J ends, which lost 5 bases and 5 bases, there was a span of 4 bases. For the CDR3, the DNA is TGTGCCAGCAGCATCAACAATGAGCAGTTCTTC. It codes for CASSINNEQFF.

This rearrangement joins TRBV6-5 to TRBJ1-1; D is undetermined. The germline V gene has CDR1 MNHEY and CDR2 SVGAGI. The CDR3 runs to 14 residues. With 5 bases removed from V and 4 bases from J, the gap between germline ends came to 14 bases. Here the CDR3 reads CASSENGGFTEAFF. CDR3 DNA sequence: TGTGCCAGCAGTGAAAACGGAGGGTTCACTGAAGCTTTCTTT.

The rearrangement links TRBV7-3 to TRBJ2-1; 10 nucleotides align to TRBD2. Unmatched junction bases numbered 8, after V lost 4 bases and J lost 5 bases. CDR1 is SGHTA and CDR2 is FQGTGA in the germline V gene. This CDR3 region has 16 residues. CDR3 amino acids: CASSSDERGGHNEQFF. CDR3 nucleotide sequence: TGTGCCAGCAGCTCTGACGAGCGGGGGGGCCACAATGAGCAGTTCTTC. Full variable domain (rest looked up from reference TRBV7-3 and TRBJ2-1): GAGVSQTPSNKVTEKGKYVELRCDPISGHTALYWYRQSLGQGPEFLIYFQGTGAADDSGLPNDRFFAVRPEGSVSTLKIQRTERGDSAVYLCASSSDERGGHNEQFFGPGTRLTVL.

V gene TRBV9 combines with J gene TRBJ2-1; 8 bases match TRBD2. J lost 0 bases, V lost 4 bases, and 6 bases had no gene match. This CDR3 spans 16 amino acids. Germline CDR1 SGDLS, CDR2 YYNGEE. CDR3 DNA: TGTGCCAGCAGCCCCCGCCGGGAGGGCTCCTACAATGAGCAGTTCTTC. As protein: CASSPRREGSYNEQFF.

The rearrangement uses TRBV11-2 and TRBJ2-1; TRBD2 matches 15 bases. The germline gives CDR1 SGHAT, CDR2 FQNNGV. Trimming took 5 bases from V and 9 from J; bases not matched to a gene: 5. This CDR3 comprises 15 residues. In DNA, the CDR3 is TGTGCCAGCAGCCCCAAGGGACTAGCGGGAGGTGAGCAGTTCTTC. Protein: CASSPKGLAGGEQFF.

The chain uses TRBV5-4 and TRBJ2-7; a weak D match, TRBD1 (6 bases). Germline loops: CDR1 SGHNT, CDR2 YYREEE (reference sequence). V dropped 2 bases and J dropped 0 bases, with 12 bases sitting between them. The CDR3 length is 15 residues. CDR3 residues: CASSLDTGNSYEQYF. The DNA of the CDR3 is TGTGCCAGCAGCTTAGACACAGGGAACTCCTACGAGCAGTACTTC. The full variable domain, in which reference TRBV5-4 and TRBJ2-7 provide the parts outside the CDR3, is ETGVTQSPTHLIKTRGQQVTLRCSSQSGHNTVSWYQQALGQGPQFIFQYYREEENGRGNFPPRFSGLQFPNYSSELNVNALELDDSALYLCASSLDTGNSYEQYFGPGTRLTVT.

The CDR3 sequence is CASREPGSGANVLTF. CDR3 DNA sequence: TGTGCCAGCAGAGAACCGGGATCTGGGGCCAACGTCCTGACTTTC. The chain links TRBV9 to TRBJ2-6; the D gene is possibly TRBD2 (5 bases). V was cut by 5 bases and J by 1 base, with 10 bases left in between. This CDR3 has 15 amino acids. CDR1 and CDR2 (germline): SGDLS, YYNGEE.

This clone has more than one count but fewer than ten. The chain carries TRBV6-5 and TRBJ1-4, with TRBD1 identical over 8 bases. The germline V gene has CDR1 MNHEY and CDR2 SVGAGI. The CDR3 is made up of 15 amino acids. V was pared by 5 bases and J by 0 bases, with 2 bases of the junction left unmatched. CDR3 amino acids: CASSNRGTTNEKLFF. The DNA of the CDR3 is TGTGCCAGCAGTAACAGGGGGACAACTAATGAAAAACTGTTTTTT.

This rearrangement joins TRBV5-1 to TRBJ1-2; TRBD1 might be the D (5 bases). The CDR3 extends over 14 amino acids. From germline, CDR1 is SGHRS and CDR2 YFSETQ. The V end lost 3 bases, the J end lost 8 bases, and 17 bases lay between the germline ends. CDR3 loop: CASSWDQGSRGYTF. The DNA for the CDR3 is TGCGCCAGCAGCTGGGATCAGGGTTCTCGGGGCTACACCTTC.

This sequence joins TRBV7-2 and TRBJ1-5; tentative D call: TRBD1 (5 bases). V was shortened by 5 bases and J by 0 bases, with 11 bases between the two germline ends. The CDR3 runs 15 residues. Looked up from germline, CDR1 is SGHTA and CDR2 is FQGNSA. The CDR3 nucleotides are TGTGCCAGCAGCCCCGGGACTCATAGCAATCAGCCCCAGCATTTT. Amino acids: CASSPGTHSNQPQHF.

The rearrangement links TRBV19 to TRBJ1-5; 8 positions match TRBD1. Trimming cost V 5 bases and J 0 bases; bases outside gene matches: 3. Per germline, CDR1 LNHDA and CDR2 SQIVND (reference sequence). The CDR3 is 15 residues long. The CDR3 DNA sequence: TGTGCCAGTAGTGTGGACAGGGCTAGCAATCAGCCCCAGCATTTT. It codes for CASSVDRASNQPQHF.

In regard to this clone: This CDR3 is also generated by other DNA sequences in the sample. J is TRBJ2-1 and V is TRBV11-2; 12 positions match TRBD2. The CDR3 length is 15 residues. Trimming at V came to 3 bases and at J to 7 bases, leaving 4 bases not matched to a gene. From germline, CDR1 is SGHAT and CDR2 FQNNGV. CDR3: CASSLGLAGGNEQFF. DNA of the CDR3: TGTGCCAGCAGCTTGGGTCTAGCGGGGGGGAATGAGCAGTTCTTC.

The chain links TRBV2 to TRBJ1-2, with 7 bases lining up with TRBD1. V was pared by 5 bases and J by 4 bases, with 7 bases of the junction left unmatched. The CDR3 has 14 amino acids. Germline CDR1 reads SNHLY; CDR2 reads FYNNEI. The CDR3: CASSYTGVGYGYTF. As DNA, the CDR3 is TGTGCCAGCAGTTACACAGGGGTCGGCTATGGCTACACCTTC.

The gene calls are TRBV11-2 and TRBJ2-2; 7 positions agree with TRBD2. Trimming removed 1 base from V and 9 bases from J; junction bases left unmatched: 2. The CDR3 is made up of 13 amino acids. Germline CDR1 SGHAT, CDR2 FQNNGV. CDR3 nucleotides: TGTGCCAGCAGCTTAGGGGACTACCGGGAGCTGTTTTTT. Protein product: CASSLGDYRELFF.

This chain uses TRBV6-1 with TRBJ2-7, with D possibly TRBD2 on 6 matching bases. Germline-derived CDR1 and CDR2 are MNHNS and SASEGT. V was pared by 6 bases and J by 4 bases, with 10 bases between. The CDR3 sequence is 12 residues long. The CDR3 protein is CASRGSGYEQYF. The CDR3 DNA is TGTGCCAGCAGGGGTAGCGGATACGAGCAGTACTTC.